The 31 T cell receptor beta chains below all came from one sample that was sequenced in a study of regulatory T cells in long-lasting Graves disease. Researchers made TCR beta libraries by using iRepertoire HTBI primers and running Arm-PCR on CDR3 regions. TCRdb used MiXCR to reprocess the multiplex PCR reads, holding one entry per CDR3 protein. The table has some 420,000 distinct CDR3 sequences, 22% seen once. Time point specified: persistent/refractory GD, antithyroid drugs over 5 years with positive TRAb. Making the TCR library involved RNA that had been extracted from PBMCs. The sequences come from peripheral blood mononuclear cells (PBMCs), collected when the disease was refractory, from a patient treated with antithyroid drugs. The receptors shown here come from a female donor with Graves disease.

This clonotype was seen at least ten times. The V call is TRBV29-1, the J call TRBJ1-1, with 8 bases identical to TRBD1. The CDR3 runs to 14 residues. The V and J ends lost 6 bases and 7 bases, in that order; junction bases with no gene match: 13. CDR1 SQVTM and CDR2 ANQGSEA come from the germline V gene. In nucleotides, the CDR3 is TGCAGCGTCACTCCGGGACAGGTTATCGGTGAAGCTTTCTTT. As protein: CSVTPGQVIGEAFF.

Many counts were recorded for this clonotype. The V gene is TRBV28, the J gene TRBJ2-7, with TRBD2 as a possible D gene (6 bases). The germline V gene has CDR1 MDHEN and CDR2 SYDVKM. This CDR3 comprises 15 residues. V lost 2 bases, J lost 7 bases, and 18 bases lay in between. CDR3 sequence reads: CASSLAGLEDLEQYF. The CDR3 nucleotides are TGTGCCAGCAGTTTAGCGGGGTTGGAGGATCTAGAGCAGTACTTC.

The sample holds a few counts of this clonotype. The gene calls are TRBV15 and TRBJ2-7; 8 bases are shared with TRBD2. From germline, CDR1 is LNHNV and CDR2 YYDKDF (reference sequence). V lost 0 bases, J lost 4 bases, and 8 bases stayed unmatched. This CDR3 contains 16 residues. The CDR3 bases are TGTGCCACCAGCAGAGATGGCGCAGCGGGGGATTACGAGCAGTACTTC. As protein: CATSRDGAAGDYEQYF.

The J gene is TRBJ1-1, the V gene TRBV12-3 or TRBV12-4, with 10 nucleotides matching TRBD1. V shed 5 bases, J shed 3 bases, and the junction held 6 bases outside the gene matches. CDR3 length: 15 amino acids. CDR3 sequence: CASSLPGQGYTEAFF. The CDR3 DNA sequence: TGTGCCAGCAGTCTTCCGGGACAGGGGTACACTGAAGCTTTCTTT.

A note on this clonotype: At one end, the junction sequence differs from germline, possibly due to a read error. This sequence joins TRBV6-9 and TRBJ2-7; unclear D gene. CDR1 is MNHGY and CDR2 is SVAAGI in the germline V gene. The CDR3 totals 12 residues. The CDR3 is CASSYRWYERYF. As DNA, the CDR3 is TGTGCCAGCAGTTACCGGTGGTACGAGCGGTACTTC.

This clonotype was picked up many times. V is TRBV29-1 and J is TRBJ1-2; D ambiguous. CDR3 length: 12 residues. V lost 6 bases to trimming and J lost 4 bases, with 12 bases between them. Germline V gene lookup returns CDR1 SQVTM and CDR2 ANQGSEA. The CDR3 DNA reads as TGCAGCGTAAAGAGCTCACTCTATGGCTACACCTTC. Amino acids: CSVKSSLYGYTF. Variable domain in full (rest from reference TRBV29-1 and TRBJ1-2): SAVISQKPSRDICQRGTSLTIQCQVDSQVTMMFWYRQQPGQSLTLIATANQGSEATYESGFVIDKFPISRPNLTFSTLTVSNMSPEDSSIYLCSVKSSLYGYTFGSGTRLTVV.

This clonotype was seen a few times. V is TRBV3-1 and J is TRBJ2-7, with D unresolved. The CDR3 length is 14 residues. V shed 0 bases and J shed 0 bases, with 6 bases lying between them. Per the germline V gene, CDR1 is LGHDT and CDR2 is YNNKEL (reference sequence). CDR3 bases: TGTGCCAGCAGCCAAGATATAAACTCCTACGAGCAGTACTTC. This encodes CASSQDINSYEQYF.

At least ten counts were recorded for this clonotype. The V gene is TRBV27, the J gene TRBJ1-5; D remains unclear. The V end lost 0 bases, the J end lost 5 bases, and 11 bases lay between the germline ends. There are 15 residues in the CDR3. Germline V gene data show CDR1 as MNHEY and CDR2 as SMNVEV (reference sequence). In DNA form, the CDR3 reads TGTGCCAGCAGTTTATCGGGCAGAAGGGATCAGCCCCAGCATTTT. Residues: CASSLSGRRDQPQHF.

This clonotype appeared a few times. The CDR3 reads CASRPEANTEAFF. The CDR3 DNA sequence: TGTGCCAGCAGGCCCGAGGCTAACACTGAAGCTTTCTTT. V usage is TRBV7-2 and J usage is TRBJ1-1; D unresolved. From germline, CDR1 is SGHTA and CDR2 FQGNSA. This CDR3 has 13 amino acids. The V end lost 6 bases, the J end lost 2 bases, and 10 bases lay between the germline ends.

There are many counts of this clonotype. The genes are TRBV28 and TRBJ1-5; D remains unclear. Trimming took 6 bases from V and 0 from J, leaving 9 bases between them. Germline-derived CDR1 and CDR2 are MDHEN and SYDVKM. The CDR3 consists of 14 residues. CDR3 nucleotide sequence: TGTGCCAGCAGCGACCCAGGTAGCAATCAGCCCCAGCATTTT. This codes for CASSDPGSNQPQHF.

The chain combines TRBV30 with TRBJ1-6, with 9 nucleotides matching TRBD1. This CDR3 is 14 amino acids long. In germline, CDR1 is GTSNPN, CDR2 SVGIG (reference sequence). Trimming removed 2 bases from V and 9 bases from J; junction bases left unmatched: 5. For the CDR3, the DNA is TGTGCCTGGAGTACAGGGACAGGGATTTCACCCCTCCACTTT. It is translated as CAWSTGTGISPLHF.

This clonotype was recorded many times. This sequence joins TRBV10-3 and TRBJ2-5; no clear D. Germline V gene data show CDR1 as ENHRY and CDR2 as SYGVKD. The CDR3 is 13 residues long. Trimming took off 4 bases at V and 2 bases at J, with 8 bases between the two ends. DNA for the CDR3: TGTGCCATCAGTGGGGCCGAACAAGAGACCCAGTACTTC. It specifies CAISGAEQETQYF.

This clonotype was seen repeatedly, ten times or more. The rearrangement uses TRBV2 and TRBJ1-2, with 8 nucleotides matching TRBD1. Germline lookup yields CDR1 SNHLY and CDR2 FYNNEI. This CDR3 is 14 amino acids long. The trim removed 6 bases at V and 2 bases at J, leaving 5 bases unmatched. CDR3 sequence reads: CASSQRTGNYGYTF. CDR3 sequence (DNA): TGTGCCAGCAGCCAGCGGACAGGGAACTATGGCTACACCTTC.

This chain joins TRBV20-1 and TRBJ2-7; D is ambiguous. With 3 bases removed from V and 3 bases from J, the gap between germline ends came to 12 bases. CDR1 and CDR2 from the germline V gene are DFQATT and SNEGSKA (reference sequence). The CDR3 covers 13 residues. CDR3 loop: CSASYGVRYEQYF. DNA of the CDR3: TGCAGTGCTAGTTATGGGGTCCGCTACGAGCAGTACTTC.

The chain joins TRBV15 to TRBJ1-1, with TRBD1 as a possible D gene (5 bases). The CDR3 length is 15 residues. V shed 0 bases and J shed 2 bases, with 10 bases lying between them. Germline V gene lookup returns CDR1 LNHNV and CDR2 YYDKDF (reference sequence). The CDR3 protein is CATSRDQGVNTEAFF. The CDR3 DNA follows: TGTGCCACCAGCAGAGATCAAGGGGTTAACACTGAAGCTTTCTTT.

This clonotype was seen a few times. The rearrangement uses TRBV12-5 and TRBJ2-1, with a tentative D call TRBD2 (6 bases). Trimming pared 0 bases from V and 0 bases from J, leaving 15 bases between. The CDR3 is 18 amino acids. The germline gives CDR1 LGHNT, CDR2 FRNRAP. The DNA for the CDR3 is TGTGCTAGTGGTTTGGTACGCCCTGGGGGGAGCTCCTACAATGAGCAGTTCTTC. Protein product: CASGLVRPGGSSYNEQFF.

This clonotype was counted ten times or more. The chain carries TRBV28 and TRBJ2-6; possibly TRBD1 or TRBD2 for D (5 bases each). The germline V gene encodes CDR1 MDHEN and CDR2 SYDVKM. V gave up 6 bases and J gave up 2 bases, with 23 bases separating them. The CDR3 is made up of 19 amino acids. The DNA of the CDR3 is TGTGCCAGCAGCTTCGTAATCGGGGCTCCCGGAGCTGGGGCCAACGTCCTGACTTTC. This sequence encodes CASSFVIGAPGAGANVLTF.

This clonotype has more than one count but fewer than ten. The chain links TRBV6-9 to TRBJ2-3; 12 bases match TRBD1. This CDR3 region has 16 residues. J was trimmed by 6 bases and V by 3 bases; bases with no gene match: 7. CDR1 is MNHGY and CDR2 is SVAAGI in the germline V gene. The CDR3 DNA follows: TGTGCCAGCAGTTACTTCGGGACAGGGGGCGCGGATACGCAGTATTTT. It translates to CASSYFGTGGADTQYF.

This chain joins TRBV10-3 and TRBJ2-7; 8 positions match TRBD2. This CDR3 contains 14 residues. CDR1 and CDR2 (germline): ENHRY, SYGVKD. V trimming: 7 bases; J trimming: 2 bases; junction bases outside the gene matches: 7. CDR3 DNA: TGTGCCATCACCCCGGGGCGGGGGGCCTACGAGCAGTACTTC. As protein: CAITPGRGAYEQYF.

This clonotype was counted at least ten times. The chain combines TRBV28 with TRBJ1-2; D might be TRBD1 (5 bases). CDR1 is MDHEN and CDR2 is SYDVKM in the germline V gene. CDR3 length equals 13 residues. V shed 6 bases and J shed 8 bases, with 16 bases lying between them. In DNA, the CDR3 is TGTGCCAGCAGCCCACCGGGACTTGGAGGCTACACCTTC. Protein: CASSPPGLGGYTF.

This sequence joins TRBV20-1 and TRBJ1-4, with a tentative D call TRBD1 (5 bases). The ends were cut back, 3 bases at V and 6 bases at J, with 17 bases in the middle. The CDR3 is 15 residues long. Germline CDR1 is DFQATT and CDR2 is SNEGSKA (reference sequence). The CDR3 is CSASALGGGDEKLFF. DNA for the CDR3: TGCAGTGCTAGCGCCCTCGGGGGAGGGGATGAAAAACTGTTTTTT.

This clonotype turned up a few times. The chain employs TRBV19 and TRBJ1-5; D is unresolved. CDR1 is LNHDA, CDR2 SQIVND, per germline (reference sequence). The CDR3 extends over 15 amino acids. Trimming took off 9 bases at V and 7 bases at J, with 22 bases between the two ends. For the CDR3, the DNA is TGTGCCAGCGACAACCCCGGACCCCTTGGGCAGCCCCAGCATTTT. Its translation is CASDNPGPLGQPQHF.

The chain couples TRBV4-3 to TRBJ1-1; 7 bases fit TRBD1. Germline CDR1 LGHNA, CDR2 YSLEER. The V gene end was trimmed by 3 bases and the J gene end by 7 bases; junction bases not matched to a gene: 5. The CDR3 totals 13 residues. CDR3 coding DNA: TGCGCCAGCAGCCATGTACAGGGGAATGAAGCTTTCTTT. This encodes CASSHVQGNEAFF.

V usage is TRBV10-3 and J usage is TRBJ2-5; possibly TRBD1 or TRBD2 for D (6 bases each). Per the germline V gene, CDR1 is ENHRY and CDR2 is SYGVKD. V lost 6 bases, J lost 1 base, and 18 bases lay in between. The length of the CDR3 is 16 residues. The CDR3 reads CAISPRGQSSQETQYF. The CDR3 coding sequence is TGTGCCATCAGCCCCCGGGGGCAGAGCAGCCAAGAGACCCAGTACTTC.

Ten or more counts support this clonotype. The genes are TRBV9 and TRBJ2-7; maybe TRBD2 (6 bases). V lost 0 bases and J lost 6, with 10 bases in between. This CDR3 is 13 amino acids long. Germline CDR1 reads SGDLS; CDR2 reads YYNGEE. The CDR3 DNA follows: TGTGCCAGCAGCGTAGGACTAGACGGCGAGCAGTACTTC. This translates into CASSVGLDGEQYF.

As for this clonotype: A single base separates this from a much larger clone, so it may be a read error. The genes are TRBV20-1 and TRBJ1-2, with D possibly TRBD1 on 5 matching bases. Germline V gene sequence: CDR1 DFQATT, CDR2 SNEGSKA (reference sequence). This CDR3 is built from 10 residues. Written as DNA, the CDR3 is TGCAGTGCTAGAGCCCAGGGCTGCACCTTC. Amino acid sequence: CSARAQGCTF.

This chain links TRBV6-1 with TRBJ1-2; D unclear. CDR1 and CDR2 (germline): MNHNS, SASEGT. V lost 5 bases to trimming and J lost 8 bases, with 15 bases between them. CDR3 size: 13 residues. The CDR3 nucleotides read TGTGCCAGCAGTACCCAGCCCCGGGAGGGCTACACCTTC. Translated, it gives CASSTQPREGYTF.

The chain is built from TRBV2 and TRBJ2-5, with D tentatively TRBD1 (7 bases). Germline V CDR1 and CDR2: SNHLY, FYNNEI. V was cut by 8 bases and J by 3 bases, with 19 bases left in between. The CDR3 runs 15 residues. The CDR3 region is CASAPWRGREETQYF. For the CDR3, the DNA is TGTGCCAGCGCCCCATGGAGGGGGCGCGAAGAGACCCAGTACTTC.

The J gene is TRBJ2-7, the V gene TRBV13; unclear D gene. Looked up from germline, CDR1 is PRHDT and CDR2 is FYEKMQ (reference sequence). This CDR3 has 13 amino acids. The V and J ends lost 5 bases and 3 bases respectively, with 11 bases between them. The CDR3 reads CASSTLRNYEQYF. The DNA of the CDR3 is TGTGCCAGCAGCACCCTCAGGAACTACGAGCAGTACTTC.

This clonotype came up a few times. The V and J genes are TRBV27 and TRBJ1-3; D not resolved. CDR1 is MNHEY and CDR2 is SMNVEV in the germline V gene (reference sequence). The CDR3 covers 15 residues. V was cut by 0 bases and J by 0 bases, with 6 bases left in between. The CDR3 loop reads CASSLSGPSGNTIYF. The CDR3 nucleotides are TGTGCCAGCAGTTTATCGGGTCCCTCTGGAAACACCATATATTTT.

This clonotype has at least ten counts. The chain is built from TRBV6-1 and TRBJ1-2, with 7 bases identical to TRBD1. The V gene's germline CDR1 is MNHNS and CDR2 SASEGT. The CDR3 runs 15 residues. The junction had 13 bases not matched to a gene; V was cut back by 5 bases and J by 7 bases. The CDR3 here is CASSNDRDSARGYTF. The CDR3 nucleotides are TGTGCCAGCAGTAACGACAGGGACTCTGCCCGTGGCTACACCTTC.